This TCR beta chain was observed in a study of spatial heterogeneity in lung cancer. Study context: Raw reads showed each unique TCR and UMI combination turning up more than ten times on average.

Specified time point: sample taken at primary tumor resection. Whole RNA was taken from tumor, nontumor lung or frozen PBMC; it was then sequenced unsorted. Single TCR cDNA molecules each had their own unique molecular identifier. One entry per CDR3 protein results from TCRdb running MiXCR on the 5' RACE reads. Of 8,300 or so distinct CDR3 sequences in the sample, 8.2% were seen once. The length of the CDR3 is 14 residues. Trimming left V 3 bases short and J 4 bases short, with 10 bases between. Germline lookup yields CDR1 MGHRA and CDR2 YSYEKL. Study results and limitations: Mutation counts in tumors were tracked by counts of expanded intratumoral alpha and beta TCRs. Tumor T-cell coverage was an estimated 7% or so for alpha and roughly 13% for beta chains.

This clonotype was found many times. What it binds is not known. This beta chain is off target for a library built for alpha chains, so its abundance means little. V gene TRBV4-1 combines with J gene TRBJ1-5; no clear D. This specimen was lung tumor tissue, taken at surgery. This receptor was obtained from a male donor with early-stage non-small cell lung cancer. CDR3 region: CASSQGKGNQPQHF. The CDR3 coding sequence is TGCGCCAGCAGCCAGGGGAAGGGTAATCAGCCCCAGCATTTT.